This paragraph reports one T cell receptor beta chain. These data come from a study of blood T cell repertoires in COVID-19. Background on the study: PBMCs, B-cell-depleted T cells, or T cells were the source of the cDNA or gDNA that made up the material.

Under the authors' procedure: Reference gene primer amplification gave estimated nucleated cell counts. Sequenced by immunoSEQ multiplex PCR; TCRdb stores in-frame clones only, minus some. V and J calls plus clone size are reproduced from that table; the DNA served to infer D and trimming. The sample records nearly 350,000 clones, over 75% being singletons. Source material: PBMCs or T cells enriched from blood (not recorded which). The sequence derives from a woman aged 25 to 45 who had recovered from COVID-19.

The CDR3 DNA reads TGTGCCATCAGTGAGTCCTTAATGAAAACTACCCCACCTACGAACAATGAGCAGTTCTTC. Protein sequence: CAISESLMKTTPPTNNEQFF. This rearrangement joins TRBV10-3 to TRBJ2-1; no definite D call. The CDR3 sequence is 20 residues long. The ends were cut back, 0 bases at V and 5 bases at J, with 26 bases in the middle. Germline V gene data show CDR1 as ENHRY and CDR2 as SYGVKD.